A selection of T cell receptor beta chains follows, all from one sample in a study of blood T cell repertoires in COVID-19. Assay: immunoSEQ multiplex PCR; the TCRdb copy retains only in-frame clones and omits some. The table includes 200,000 to 250,000 clones, roughly 84% detected once. The source material was peripheral blood. These receptors were obtained from a man aged 50 to 60 with COVID-19, enrolled during active disease. The CDR3 runs from the conserved cysteine through the conserved F or W. The order of the fields is J gene, clone size, D gene, V gene, CDR3 DNA, CDR3 protein. A D gene is named only where the DNA matches it firmly. Where a row states a size, it is once, few, many or the class of an expanded clone; other rows omit it.

>TRBJ2-2|NA|NA|TRBV9
TGTGCCAGCAGCGTCGGGAAGGCCCTCAACACCGGGGAGCTGTTTTTT
CASSVGKALNTGELFF
>TRBJ2-1|NA|NA|TRBV24-1
TGTGCCACCAGTGATTTGATCTACCATGAGCAGTTCTTC
CATSDLIYHEQFF
>TRBJ1-1|NA|TRBD1|TRBV7-9
TGTGCCAGCATACAGGGGGCGGCCACTGAAGCTTTCTTT
CASIQGAATEAFF
>TRBJ2-1|NA|TRBD1|TRBV3-1/TRBV3-2
TGTGCCAGCAGCCTGGGGACAGGGTTAAGGAATGAGCAGTTCTTC
CASSLGTGLRNEQFF
>TRBJ2-2|NA|TRBD2|TRBV7-7
TGTGCCAGCAGCCCGGGGACTAGCGGGGGGCACGGGGAGCTGTTTTTT
CASSPGTSGGHGELFF
>TRBJ2-7|NA|NA|TRBV5-1
TGCGCCAGCAGCCCTGGCGGGACCCCCTCCTACGAGCAGTACTTC
CASSPGGTPSYEQYF
>TRBJ2-7|once|TRBD2|TRBV2
TGTGCCAGCAGGACTAGCGGGAGTAGGTGGGAGCAGTACTTC
CASRTSGSRWEQYF
>TRBJ2-5|NA|NA|TRBV5-8
TGTGCCAGCAGCTTGGTCGGTTTGGAGACCCAGTACTTC
CASSLVGLETQYF
>TRBJ1-5|NA|NA|TRBV30
TGTGCCTGGAGTGTACTCAAGACAGTTCAAAAGTATAGCAATCAGCCCCAGCATTTT
CAWSVLKTVQKYSNQPQHF
>TRBJ2-1|once|TRBD1|TRBV27
TGTGCCAGCAGTTCTACCGGGACAGGCTACAATGAGCAGTTCTTC
CASSSTGTGYNEQFF
>TRBJ2-3|NA|TRBD2|TRBV5-1
TGCGCCAGCAGCTTGGCTACTAGCGGGGACCTCACAGATACGCAGTATTTT
CASSLATSGDLTDTQYF
>TRBJ1-1|NA|TRBD1|TRBV5-8
TGTGCCAGCAGCCCAAGGACAGGGCCGAACACTGAAGCTTTCTTT
CASSPRTGPNTEAFF
>TRBJ2-7|NA|NA|TRBV15
TGTGCCACCAGCAGAGGCCCAGGGTACGAGCAGTACTTC
CATSRGPGYEQYF
>TRBJ1-2|once|NA|TRBV2
TGTGCCAGCAACCTTGAGGGAGATAACTATGGCTACACCTTC
CASNLEGDNYGYTF
>TRBJ2-7|few|TRBD2|TRBV5-4
TGTGCCAGCAGCTTAAGGACTAGCGGGAACTACGAGCAGTACTTC
CASSLRTSGNYEQYF
>TRBJ2-7|NA|TRBD1|TRBV19
TGTGCCAGTAGCCAGGGGGAAGGGTACGAGCAGTACTTC
CASSQGEGYEQYF
>TRBJ2-1|NA|TRBD2|TRBV28
TGTGCCAGCAGTCAGCCGGGACTAGCGGGGGGGAGCCCCTACAATGAGCAGTTCTTC
CASSQPGLAGGSPYNEQFF
>TRBJ2-7|NA|NA|TRBV2
TGTGCCAGCACCGAGCATGGAAGGGGAGGGTACTTC
CASTEHGRGGYF
>TRBJ2-1|NA|TRBD2|TRBV27
TGTGCCAGCAGTTGGTCTAGCGGGATCTATAGTGAGCAGTTCTTC
CASSWSSGIYSEQFF
>TRBJ2-5|NA|TRBD1|TRBV5-1
TGCGCCAGCAGCCCCGGACAGGGGATTGTGGAGACCCAGTACTTC
CASSPGQGIVETQYF
>TRBJ1-5|few|NA|TRBV19
TGTGCCAGTAGTATCGGCAGGGGAAGCAATCAGCCCCAGCATTTT
CASSIGRGSNQPQHF
>TRBJ2-1|many|TRBD2|TRBV7-2
TGTGCCAGCAGCTTACCACCAGGACTAGCGGGGACTGTTGGCAATGAGCAGTTCTTC
CASSLPPGLAGTVGNEQFF
>TRBJ2-3|NA|TRBD1|TRBV18
TGTGCCAGCTCGCCGGGACAGGGGGTCACAGATACGCAGTATTTT
CASSPGQGVTDTQYF
>TRBJ2-1|once|TRBD2|TRBV24-1
TGTGCCACCAGTGATTTCGCGGGGACTAGCGGACCCAGAAATGAGCAGTTCTTC
CATSDFAGTSGPRNEQFF
>TRBJ1-1|once|NA|TRBV28
TGTGCCAGCAGATCGCGCGGGACGGTCACTGAAGCTTTCTTT
CASRSRGTVTEAFF
>TRBJ2-7|NA|NA|TRBV18
TGTGCCAGCTCCCCCGATCGGAGCGAGCAGTACTTC
CASSPDRSEQYF
>TRBJ2-5|NA|NA|TRBV27
TGTGCCACCTCTTCCCCCGGTCGGCGGGAGACCCAGTACTTC
CATSSPGRRETQYF
>TRBJ1-4|NA|TRBD1|TRBV6-5
TGTGCCAGCAGTCACCGGGACAGGGATGAAAAACTGTTTTTT
CASSHRDRDEKLFF
>TRBJ2-5|NA|TRBD2|TRBV3-1/TRBV3-2
TGTGCCAGCAGCCAAGATGCAACTAGCGGGGGGTTAGTAGAGACCCAGTACTTC
CASSQDATSGGLVETQYF
>TRBJ1-3|many|TRBD1|TRBV7-9
TGTGCCAGCAGCTGGACAGGGGGCGATGGAAACACCATATATTTT
CASSWTGGDGNTIYF
>TRBJ1-1|NA|NA|TRBV7-2
TGTGCCAGCAGCCTAGGCGGGGGCTCGGGGAACACTGAAGCTTTCTTT
CASSLGGGSGNTEAFF
>TRBJ2-2|NA|TRBD1|TRBV4-1
TGCGCCAGCAGCCAAGAAGGACAGGGCAACACCGGGGAGCTGTTTTTT
CASSQEGQGNTGELFF
>TRBJ2-5|NA|NA|TRBV3-1/TRBV3-2
TGTGCCAGCAGCCACTCTACCGATCTACAAGAGACCCAGTACTTC
CASSHSTDLQETQYF
>TRBJ2-7|NA|TRBD2|TRBV27
TGTGCCAGCAGGTATAGCGGGGGAGCCTACGAGCAGTACTTC
CASRYSGGAYEQYF
>TRBJ2-2|NA|NA|TRBV25-1
TGTGCCAGAAACAGAACGGGACACAACACCGGGGAGCTGTTTTTT
CARNRTGHNTGELFF
>TRBJ2-3|NA|NA|TRBV30
TGTGCCTGGAGGACAGGCTTTAGCACAGATACGCAGTATTTT
CAWRTGFSTDTQYF
>TRBJ2-2|NA|TRBD2|TRBV7-6
TGTGCCAGCAACCTCGGGGGGATTGGGACCGGGGAGCTGTTTTTT
CASNLGGIGTGELFF
>TRBJ2-7|NA|NA|TRBV28
TGTGCCAGCAGGGCCCCTAGGAGCTCCTACGAGCAGTACTTC
CASRAPRSSYEQYF
>TRBJ1-6|few|NA|TRBV3-1/TRBV3-2
TGTGCCAGCGGCAGGCATAATTCACCCCTCCACTTT
CASGRHNSPLHF
>TRBJ2-7|NA|TRBD2|TRBV3-1/TRBV3-2
TGTGCCAGCAGCCAAGCGGGGAGCGGGGGCTGGGAGCAGTACTTC
CASSQAGSGGWEQYF
>TRBJ2-5|NA|TRBD2|TRBV2
TGTGCCAGCAGCCCCGGGGGGGGGCAAGAGACCCAGTACTTC
CASSPGGGQETQYF
>TRBJ1-1|NA|NA|TRBV5-1
TGCGCCAGCAGCTTGGATTGGCGGCGGGACACTGAAGCTTTCTTT
CASSLDWRRDTEAFF
>TRBJ2-5|once|TRBD1|TRBV28
TGTGCCAGCAGTTTTACCCCTGGACAGGGGCGAGACCAAGAGACCCAGTACTTC
CASSFTPGQGRDQETQYF
>TRBJ2-5|NA|TRBD1|TRBV19
TGTGCCAGTAGAAGAGACAGGGGCCAAGAGACCCAGTACTTC
CASRRDRGQETQYF
>TRBJ2-2|NA|TRBD1|TRBV5-1
TGCGCCAGCAGCTTGGGGGACAGGGAGGACACCGGGGAGCTGTTTTTT
CASSLGDREDTGELFF
>TRBJ2-7|NA|NA|TRBV7-9
TGTGCCAGCAGCTTAGCGCCAACAGGACCCCTAGGCGAGCAGTACTTC
CASSLAPTGPLGEQYF
>TRBJ1-1|NA|NA|TRBV7-2
TGTGCCAGCAGCTTACGGTTTACAGGGCCTGCCACTGAAGCTTTCTTT
CASSLRFTGPATEAFF
>TRBJ2-5|NA|NA|TRBV27
TGTGCCAGCAGGTCCTCTGGGCAGCAAGAGACCCAGTACTTC
CASRSSGQQETQYF
>TRBJ2-7|few|NA|TRBV1
TGCACCAGCAGCCCGAAAAATGGGGCGCGCTCCTACGAGCAGTACTTC
CTSSPKNGARSYEQYF
>TRBJ2-3|NA|NA|TRBV4-1
TGCGCCAGCAGCCAAGATGGCGCGAGGCGTACGCAGTATTTT
CASSQDGARRTQYF
>TRBJ2-1|NA|TRBD1|TRBV7-3
TGTGCCAGCAGCCAACAGGGGAATGAGCAGTTCTTC
CASSQQGNEQFF
>TRBJ2-3|NA|TRBD2|TRBV4-2
TGTGCCAGCAGCCAAGCCGGGACTAGCGGGAGCACAGATACGCAGTATTTT
CASSQAGTSGSTDTQYF
>TRBJ2-3|NA|NA|TRBV12-1
TGTGCCAGCAGCTTTGTACTTGCGGCGGATCGACTACCCACAGATACGCAGTATTTT
CASSFVLAADRLPTDTQYF